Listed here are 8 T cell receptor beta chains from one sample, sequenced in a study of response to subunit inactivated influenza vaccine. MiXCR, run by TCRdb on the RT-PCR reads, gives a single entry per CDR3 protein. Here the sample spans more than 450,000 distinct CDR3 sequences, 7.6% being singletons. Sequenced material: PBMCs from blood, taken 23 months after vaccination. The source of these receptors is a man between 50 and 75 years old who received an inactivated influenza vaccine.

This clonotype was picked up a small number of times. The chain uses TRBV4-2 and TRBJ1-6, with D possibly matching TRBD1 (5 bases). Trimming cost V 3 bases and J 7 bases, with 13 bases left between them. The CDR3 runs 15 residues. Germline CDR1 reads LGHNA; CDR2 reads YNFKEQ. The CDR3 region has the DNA TGTGCCAGCAGCCAGAGGGGACCGAGAAATTCACCCCTCCACTTT. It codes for CASSQRGPRNSPLHF.

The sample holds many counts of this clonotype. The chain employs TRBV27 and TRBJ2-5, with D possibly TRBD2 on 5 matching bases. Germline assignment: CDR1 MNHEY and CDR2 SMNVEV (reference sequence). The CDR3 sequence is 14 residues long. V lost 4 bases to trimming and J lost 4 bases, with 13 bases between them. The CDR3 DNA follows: TGTGCCAGCAGTTGGAGTAGGGCGGGAGAGACCCAGTACTTC. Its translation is CASSWSRAGETQYF.

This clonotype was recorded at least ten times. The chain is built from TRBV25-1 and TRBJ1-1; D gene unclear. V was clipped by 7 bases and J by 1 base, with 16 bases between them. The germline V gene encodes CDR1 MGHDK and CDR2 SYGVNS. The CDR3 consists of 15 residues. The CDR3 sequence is CASTPTLGANTEAFF. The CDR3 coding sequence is TGTGCCAGCACCCCTACGTTAGGAGCGAACACTGAAGCTTTCTTT. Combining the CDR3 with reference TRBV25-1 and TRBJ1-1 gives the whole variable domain EADIYQTPRYLVIGTGKKITLECSQTMGHDKMYWYQQDPGMELHLIHYSYGVNSTEKGDLSSESTVSRIRTEHFPLTLESARPSHTSQYLCASTPTLGANTEAFFGQGTRLTVV.

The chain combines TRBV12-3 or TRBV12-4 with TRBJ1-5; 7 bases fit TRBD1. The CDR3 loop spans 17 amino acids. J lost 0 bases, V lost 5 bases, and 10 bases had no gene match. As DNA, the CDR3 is TGTGCCAGCAGTACGGGACAGCATTCACTTAGCAATCAGCCCCAGCATTTT. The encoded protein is CASSTGQHSLSNQPQHF.

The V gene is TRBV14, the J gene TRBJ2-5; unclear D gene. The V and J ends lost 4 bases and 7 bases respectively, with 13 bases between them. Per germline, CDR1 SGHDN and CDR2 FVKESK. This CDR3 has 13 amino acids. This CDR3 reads CASSPDRFGTQYF. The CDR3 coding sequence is TGTGCCAGCAGCCCCGACCGGTTTGGGACCCAGTACTTC.

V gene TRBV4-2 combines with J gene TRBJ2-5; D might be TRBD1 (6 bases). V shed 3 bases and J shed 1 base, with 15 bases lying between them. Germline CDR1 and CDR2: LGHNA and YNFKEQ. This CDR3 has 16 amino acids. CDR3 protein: CASSQGAQTLQETQYF. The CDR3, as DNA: TGTGCCAGCAGCCAGGGGGCCCAGACACTCCAAGAGACCCAGTACTTC.

The CDR3 region is CASSITRGAQFF. CDR3 sequence (DNA): TGTGCCAGCAGTATCACTAGAGGCGCGCAGTTCTTC. This chain joins TRBV12-3 or TRBV12-4 and TRBJ2-1; TRBD2 is a possible D gene (5 bases). Trimming shortened V by 5 bases and J by 12 bases, and 14 bases separated the two germline ends. This CDR3 spans 12 amino acids.

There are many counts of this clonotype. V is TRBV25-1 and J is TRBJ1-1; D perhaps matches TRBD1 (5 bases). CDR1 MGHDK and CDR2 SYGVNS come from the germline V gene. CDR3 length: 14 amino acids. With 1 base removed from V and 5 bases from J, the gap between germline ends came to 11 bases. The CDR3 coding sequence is TGTGCCAGCAGTGAATGGGGGGTAGGGACTGAAGCTTTCTTT. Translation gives CASSEWGVGTEAFF.